This T cell receptor beta chain was retrieved from a study of T cell repertoires in cytomegalovirus infection. Background on the study: Indicated by public TCR beta signatures were CMV infection and matching HLA type.

TCRdb reprocessed the reads via MiXCR and lists one record per CDR3 protein. The profile shows 95,000 to 150,000 distinct CDR3 sequences, 32% of them singletons. Study-level points and caveats: Public TCR beta family frequency separated CMV-and-HLA carriers, including in an independent cohort. HLA-C-restricted CMV clonotypes gave the most frequent clonotype in two of eight donors.

Germline loops: CDR1 SEHNR, CDR2 FQNEAQ (reference sequence). CDR3 size: 15 residues. Unmatched junction bases numbered 4, after V lost 3 bases and J lost 4 bases. As regards this clonotype: The antigen remains unidentified.

The chain carries TRBV7-9 and TRBJ2-3, with 10 bases matching TRBD2. The sample in question was CD8+ T cells from cultured PBMCs, obtained from culture after CMV antigen stimulation. The receptor comes from a human donor in good health (CMV status not recorded). Some clones in this sample may be carry-over from other donors' samples. CDR3 loop: CASSFRAGGADTQYF. In DNA form, the CDR3 reads TGTGCCAGCAGCTTTCGAGCGGGGGGGGCAGATACGCAGTATTTT.